This TCR beta chain was sequenced for a study of T cell changes during pregnancy in multiple sclerosis. Method: immunoSEQ multiplex PCR; TCRdb's copy keeps in-frame clones and lacks some. The table has tens of thousands of clones, 90% seen once. Germline V gives CDR1 SNHLY, CDR2 FYNNEI. V was trimmed by 8 bases and J by 3 bases, leaving 19 bases between them. This CDR3 has 15 amino acids. Sequencing was performed on peripheral blood, taken in the first trimester of pregnancy. This chain links TRBV2 with TRBJ1-2; D gene uncertain. This sequence originates from a female donor in good health, enrolled as a control in a pregnancy study. CDR3 in DNA: TGTGCCAGCGTGTTTCCCCTTACAGTACACTATGGCTACACCTTC. This translates into CASVFPLTVHYGYTF.